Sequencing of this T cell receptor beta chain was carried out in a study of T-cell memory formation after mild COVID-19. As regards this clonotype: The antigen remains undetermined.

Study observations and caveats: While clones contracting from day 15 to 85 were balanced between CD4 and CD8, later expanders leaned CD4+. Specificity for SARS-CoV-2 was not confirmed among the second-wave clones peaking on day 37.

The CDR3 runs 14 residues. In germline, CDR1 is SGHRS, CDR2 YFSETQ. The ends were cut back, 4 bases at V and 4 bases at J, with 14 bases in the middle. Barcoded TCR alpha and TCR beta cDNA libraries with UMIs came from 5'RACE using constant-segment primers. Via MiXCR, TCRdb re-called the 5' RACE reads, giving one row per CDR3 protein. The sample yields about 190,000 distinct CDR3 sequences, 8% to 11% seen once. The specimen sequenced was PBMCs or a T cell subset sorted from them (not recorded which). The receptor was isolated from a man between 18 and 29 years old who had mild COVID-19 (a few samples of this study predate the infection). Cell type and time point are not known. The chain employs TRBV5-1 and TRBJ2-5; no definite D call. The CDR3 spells CASSRFVVGETQYF. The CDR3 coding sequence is TGCGCCAGCAGCCGTTTCGTGGTAGGAGAGACCCAGTACTTC.